This T cell receptor beta chain was captured in a study of control samples from healthy donors and cancer patients. Only in-frame clones appear in the TCRdb table, and some are missing; sequencing was by immunoSEQ multiplex PCR. Here the sample spans 85,000 to 110,000 clones, around 88% being singletons. V lost 2 bases, J lost 6 bases, and 7 bases lay in between. The CDR3 is made up of 12 amino acids. The TCR comes from a man in his fifties or sixties with lung cancer. The genes are TRBV12-3 or TRBV12-4 and TRBJ1-1, with a tentative D call TRBD1 (5 bases). The sample comprised PBMCs. CDR3 sequence (DNA): TGTGCCAGCAGTTTACAGGGTTCTGAAGCTTTCTTT. Translating it yields CASSLQGSEAFF.